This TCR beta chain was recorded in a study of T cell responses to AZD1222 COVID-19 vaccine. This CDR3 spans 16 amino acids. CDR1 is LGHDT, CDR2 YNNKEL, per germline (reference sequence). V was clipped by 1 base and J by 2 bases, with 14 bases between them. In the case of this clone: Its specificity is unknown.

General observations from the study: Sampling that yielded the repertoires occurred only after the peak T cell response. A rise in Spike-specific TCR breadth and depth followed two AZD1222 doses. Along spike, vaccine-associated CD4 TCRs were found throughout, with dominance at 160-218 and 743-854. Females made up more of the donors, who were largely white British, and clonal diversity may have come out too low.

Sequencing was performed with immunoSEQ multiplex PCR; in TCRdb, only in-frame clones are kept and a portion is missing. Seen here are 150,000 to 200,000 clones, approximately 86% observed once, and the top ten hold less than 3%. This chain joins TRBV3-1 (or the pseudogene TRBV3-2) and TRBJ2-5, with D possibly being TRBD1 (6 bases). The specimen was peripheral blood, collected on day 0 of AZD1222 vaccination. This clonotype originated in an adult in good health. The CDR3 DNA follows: TGTGCCAGCAGCCAAGGGTGGGGACACAAACAAGAGACCCAGTACTTC. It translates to CASSQGWGHKQETQYF.